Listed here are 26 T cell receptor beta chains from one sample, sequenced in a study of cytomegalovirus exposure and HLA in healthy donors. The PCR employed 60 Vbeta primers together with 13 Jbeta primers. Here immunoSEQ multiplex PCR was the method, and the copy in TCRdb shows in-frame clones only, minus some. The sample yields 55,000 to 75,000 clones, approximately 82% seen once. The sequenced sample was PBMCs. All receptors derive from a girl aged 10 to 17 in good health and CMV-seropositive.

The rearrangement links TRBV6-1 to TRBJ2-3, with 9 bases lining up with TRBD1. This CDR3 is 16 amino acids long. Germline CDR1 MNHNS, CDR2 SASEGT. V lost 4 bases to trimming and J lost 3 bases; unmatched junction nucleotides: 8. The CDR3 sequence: CASSGEQGARTDTQYF. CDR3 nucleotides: TGTGCCAGCAGTGGCGAACAGGGGGCGCGGACAGATACGCAGTATTTT.

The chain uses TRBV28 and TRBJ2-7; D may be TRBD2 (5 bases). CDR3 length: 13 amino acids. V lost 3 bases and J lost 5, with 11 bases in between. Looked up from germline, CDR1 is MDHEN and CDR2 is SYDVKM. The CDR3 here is CASSFRGGHEQYF. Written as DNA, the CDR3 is TGTGCCAGCAGTTTCCGAGGAGGCCACGAGCAGTACTTC.

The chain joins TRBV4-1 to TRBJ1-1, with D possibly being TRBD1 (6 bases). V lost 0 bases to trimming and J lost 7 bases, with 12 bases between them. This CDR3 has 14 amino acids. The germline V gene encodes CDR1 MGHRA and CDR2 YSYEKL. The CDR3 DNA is TGCGCCAGCAGCCAAGATAGGGGGACCTTTGAAGCTTTCTTT. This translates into CASSQDRGTFEAFF.

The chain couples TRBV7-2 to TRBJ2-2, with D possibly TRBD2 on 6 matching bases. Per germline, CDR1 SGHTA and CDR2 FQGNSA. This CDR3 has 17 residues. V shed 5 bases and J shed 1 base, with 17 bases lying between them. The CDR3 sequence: CASSPDGSGWNTGELFF. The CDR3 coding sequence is TGTGCCAGCAGCCCCGACGGGAGCGGGTGGAACACCGGGGAGCTGTTTTTT.

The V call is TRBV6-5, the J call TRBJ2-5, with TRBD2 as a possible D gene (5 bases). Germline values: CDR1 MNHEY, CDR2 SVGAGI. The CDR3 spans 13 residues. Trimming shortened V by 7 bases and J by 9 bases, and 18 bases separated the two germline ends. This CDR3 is CASNDGNQAAQYF. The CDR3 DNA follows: TGTGCCAGCAACGACGGAAACCAAGCGGCCCAGTACTTC.

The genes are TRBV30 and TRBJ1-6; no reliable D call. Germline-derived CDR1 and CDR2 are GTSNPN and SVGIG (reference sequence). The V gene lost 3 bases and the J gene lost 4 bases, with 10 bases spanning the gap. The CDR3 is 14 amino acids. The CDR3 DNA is TGTGCCTGGAGGGCGGATTCTTATAATTCACCCCTCCACTTT. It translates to CAWRADSYNSPLHF.

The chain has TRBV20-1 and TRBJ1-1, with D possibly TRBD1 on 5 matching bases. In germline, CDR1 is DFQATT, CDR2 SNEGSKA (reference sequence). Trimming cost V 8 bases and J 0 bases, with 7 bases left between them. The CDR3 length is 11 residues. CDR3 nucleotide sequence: TGCAGTACGACAGTGAACACTGAAGCTTTCTTT. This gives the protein CSTTVNTEAFF.

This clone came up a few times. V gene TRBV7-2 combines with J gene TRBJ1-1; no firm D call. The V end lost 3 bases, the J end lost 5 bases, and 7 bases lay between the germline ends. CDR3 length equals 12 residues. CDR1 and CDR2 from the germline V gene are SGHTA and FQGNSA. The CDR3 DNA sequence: TGTGCCAGCAGCTTCGGGGAGACTGAAGCTTTCTTT. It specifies CASSFGETEAFF.

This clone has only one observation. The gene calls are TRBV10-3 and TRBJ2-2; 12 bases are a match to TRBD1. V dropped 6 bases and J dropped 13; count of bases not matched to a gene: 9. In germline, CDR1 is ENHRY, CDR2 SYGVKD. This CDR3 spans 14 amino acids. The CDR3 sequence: CAIRGQGAPGGLFF. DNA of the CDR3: TGTGCCATCAGGGGACAGGGGGCACCGGGCGGGCTGTTTTTT.

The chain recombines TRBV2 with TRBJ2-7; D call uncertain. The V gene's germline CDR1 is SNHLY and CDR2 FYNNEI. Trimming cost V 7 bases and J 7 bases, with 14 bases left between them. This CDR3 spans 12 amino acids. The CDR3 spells CASNSESWEQYF. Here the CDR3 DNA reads TGTGCCAGCAACTCGGAGAGTTGGGAGCAGTACTTC. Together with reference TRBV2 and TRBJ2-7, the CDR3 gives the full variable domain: EPEVTQTPSHQVTQMGQEVILRCVPISNHLYFYWYRQILGQKVEFLVSFYNNEISEKSEIFDDQFSVERPDGSNFTLKIRSTKLEDSAMYFCASNSESWEQYFGPGTRLTVT.

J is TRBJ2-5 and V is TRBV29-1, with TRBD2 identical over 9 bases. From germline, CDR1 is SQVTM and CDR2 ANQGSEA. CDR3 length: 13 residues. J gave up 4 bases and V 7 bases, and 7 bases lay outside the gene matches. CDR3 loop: CSASGVVGETQYF. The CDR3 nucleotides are TGCAGCGCTAGCGGGGTCGTAGGAGAGACCCAGTACTTC.

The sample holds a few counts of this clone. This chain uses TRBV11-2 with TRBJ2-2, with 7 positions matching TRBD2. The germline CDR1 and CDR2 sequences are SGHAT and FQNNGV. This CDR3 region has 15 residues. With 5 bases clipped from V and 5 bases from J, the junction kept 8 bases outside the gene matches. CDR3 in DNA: TGTGCCAGCAGCCAAGGCGGGGGAAGAACCGGGGAGCTGTTTTTT. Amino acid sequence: CASSQGGGRTGELFF.

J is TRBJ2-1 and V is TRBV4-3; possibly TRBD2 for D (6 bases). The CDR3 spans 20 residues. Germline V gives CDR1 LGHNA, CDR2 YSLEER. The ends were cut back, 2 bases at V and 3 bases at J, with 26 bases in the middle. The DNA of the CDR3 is TGCGCCAGCAGCCAATCCGGATTGTTTGCGGGGACTCATGACTACAATGAGCAGTTCTTC. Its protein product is CASSQSGLFAGTHDYNEQFF.

The CDR3 loop reads CASSLAGGEAFF. DNA of the CDR3: TGTGCCAGCAGCTTAGCAGGAGGGGAAGCTTTCTTT. The rearrangement joins TRBV11-3 to TRBJ1-1; D gene ambiguous. The CDR3 is 12 amino acids. V was trimmed by 1 base and J by 8 bases, leaving 8 bases between them. The germline V gene has CDR1 SGHNT and CDR2 YENEEA.

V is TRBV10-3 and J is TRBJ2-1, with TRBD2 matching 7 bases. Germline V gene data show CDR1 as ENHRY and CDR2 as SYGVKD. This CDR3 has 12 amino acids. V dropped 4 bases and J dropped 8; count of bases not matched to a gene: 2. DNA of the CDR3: TGTGCCATCAGTGCAACTAGCGATGAGCAGTTCTTC. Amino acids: CAISATSDEQFF.

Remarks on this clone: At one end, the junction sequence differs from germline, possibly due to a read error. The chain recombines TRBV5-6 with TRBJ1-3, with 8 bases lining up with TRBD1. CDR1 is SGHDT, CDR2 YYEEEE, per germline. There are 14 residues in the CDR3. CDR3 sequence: CASSLDRAGNTIYF. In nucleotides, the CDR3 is TGTGCCAGCAGTTTGGACAGGGCAGGAAACACCATATATTTT.

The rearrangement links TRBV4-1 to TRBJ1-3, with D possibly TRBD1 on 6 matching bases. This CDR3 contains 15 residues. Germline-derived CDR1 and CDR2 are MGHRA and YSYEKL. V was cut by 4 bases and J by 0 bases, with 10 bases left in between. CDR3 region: CASSRTVISGNTIYF. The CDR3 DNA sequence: TGCGCCAGCAGCCGGACAGTCATCTCTGGAAACACCATATATTTT.

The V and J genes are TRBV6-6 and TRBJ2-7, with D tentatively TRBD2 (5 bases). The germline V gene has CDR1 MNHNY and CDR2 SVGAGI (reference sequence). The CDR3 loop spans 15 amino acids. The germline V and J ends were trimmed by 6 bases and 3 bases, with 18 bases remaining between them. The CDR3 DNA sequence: TGTGCCAGCAGCCCCGCGCTAGCTGCAGACTACGAGCAGTACTTC. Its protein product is CASSPALAADYEQYF.

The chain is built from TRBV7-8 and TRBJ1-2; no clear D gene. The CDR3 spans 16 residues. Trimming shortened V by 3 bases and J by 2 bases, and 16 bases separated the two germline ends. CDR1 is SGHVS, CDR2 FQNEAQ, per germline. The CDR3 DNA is TGTGCCAGCAGCTTTATTTGGGCAGTAAGCAACTATGGCTACACCTTC. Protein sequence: CASSFIWAVSNYGYTF.

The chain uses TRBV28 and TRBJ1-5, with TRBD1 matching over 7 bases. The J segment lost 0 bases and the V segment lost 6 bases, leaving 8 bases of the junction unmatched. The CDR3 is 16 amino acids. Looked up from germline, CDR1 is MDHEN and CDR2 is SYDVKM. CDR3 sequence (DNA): TGTGCCAGCAGCTCGGTACGACAGGGTAGCAATCAGCCCCAGCATTTT. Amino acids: CASSSVRQGSNQPQHF.

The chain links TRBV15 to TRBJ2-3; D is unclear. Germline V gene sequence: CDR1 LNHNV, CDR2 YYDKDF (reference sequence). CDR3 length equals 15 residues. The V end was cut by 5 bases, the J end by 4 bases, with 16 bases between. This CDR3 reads CATSAWLGLSDTQYF. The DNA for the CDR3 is TGTGCCACCAGCGCCTGGTTGGGCCTTTCAGATACGCAGTATTTT.

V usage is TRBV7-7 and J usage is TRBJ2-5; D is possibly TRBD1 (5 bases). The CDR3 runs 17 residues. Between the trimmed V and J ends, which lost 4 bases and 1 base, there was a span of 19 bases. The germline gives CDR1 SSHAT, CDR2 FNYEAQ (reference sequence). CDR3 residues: CASSSLKTTAIQETQYF. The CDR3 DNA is TGTGCCAGCAGCTCATTAAAAACGACAGCGATCCAAGAGACCCAGTACTTC.

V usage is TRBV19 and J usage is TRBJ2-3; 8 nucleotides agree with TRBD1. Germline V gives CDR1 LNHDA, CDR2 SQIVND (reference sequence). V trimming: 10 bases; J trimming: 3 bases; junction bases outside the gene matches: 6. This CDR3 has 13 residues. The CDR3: CATGQGWTDTQYF. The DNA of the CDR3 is TGTGCCACCGGACAGGGTTGGACAGATACGCAGTATTTT.

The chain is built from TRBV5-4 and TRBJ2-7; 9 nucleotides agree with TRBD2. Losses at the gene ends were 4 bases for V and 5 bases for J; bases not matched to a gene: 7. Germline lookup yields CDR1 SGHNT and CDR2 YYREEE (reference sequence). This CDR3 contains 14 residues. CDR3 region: CASSRSGSKNEQYF. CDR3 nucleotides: TGTGCCAGCAGCCGTAGCGGGAGTAAAAACGAGCAGTACTTC.

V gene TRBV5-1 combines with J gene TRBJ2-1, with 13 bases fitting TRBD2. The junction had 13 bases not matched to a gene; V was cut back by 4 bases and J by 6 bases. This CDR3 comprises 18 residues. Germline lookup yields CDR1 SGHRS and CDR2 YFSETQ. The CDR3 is CASSPSITSGGAVNEQFF. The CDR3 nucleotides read TGCGCCAGCAGCCCCAGCATTACTAGCGGGGGGGCCGTCAATGAGCAGTTCTTC. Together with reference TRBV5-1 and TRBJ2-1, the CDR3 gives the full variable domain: KAGVTQTPRYLIKTRGQQVTLSCSPISGHRSVSWYQQTPGQGLQFLFEYFSETQRNKGNFPGRFSGRQFSNSRSEMNVSTLELGDSALYLCASSPSITSGGAVNEQFFGPGTRLTVL.

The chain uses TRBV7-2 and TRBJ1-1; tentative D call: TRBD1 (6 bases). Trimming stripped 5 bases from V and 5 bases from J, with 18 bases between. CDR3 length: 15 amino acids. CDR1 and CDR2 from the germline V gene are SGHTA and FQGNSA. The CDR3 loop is CASSDRTGYYTEAFF. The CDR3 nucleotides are TGTGCCAGCAGCGACAGGACGGGATACTATACTGAAGCTTTCTTT.